This T cell receptor beta chain comes out of a study of shared clonotypes between healthy human individuals. Measured with immunoSEQ multiplex PCR; TCRdb has only the in-frame clones, and not every one. The data contain about 2.3 million clones, 93% of them singletons. Sequencing used naive CD4+ T cells from PBMCs. Subset meaning: CD45RA+ positively selected. This TCR was sampled from a man aged 18 to 29 in good health. Some clones in this sample may be carry-over from other donors' samples.

In DNA, the CDR3 is TGTGCCAGCAGTTATAGGGGGGGCCGAACTGAAGCTTTCTTT. This sequence encodes CASSYRGGRTEAFF. This chain uses TRBV6-5 with TRBJ1-1, with D maybe TRBD1 (6 bases). The CDR3 is 14 residues long. The V end was cut by 3 bases, the J end by 5 bases, with 13 bases between. CDR1 MNHEY and CDR2 SVGAGI come from the germline V gene.